Below, 31 T cell receptor beta chains from the same sample are listed, as sequenced in a study of blood T cell repertoires in COVID-19. Some clones are missing from TCRdb's copy, which holds only in-frame ones; the method was immunoSEQ multiplex PCR. The sample holds nearly 200,000 clones, just under 85% seen once. The sample comprised peripheral blood. All receptors come from a man in his sixties with COVID-19, enrolled during active disease.

The J gene is TRBJ2-6, the V gene TRBV6-5; TRBD1 might be the D (6 bases). The CDR3 is 16 amino acids. Trimming cost V 4 bases and J 0 bases, with 10 bases left between them. The germline V gene encodes CDR1 MNHEY and CDR2 SVGAGI. This CDR3 is CASSSGQTSGANVLTF. CDR3 sequence (DNA): TGTGCCAGCAGTTCCGGACAGACCTCTGGGGCCAACGTCCTGACTTTC.

Only one count was recorded for this clone. V and J are TRBV5-5 and TRBJ2-5; 8 positions agree with TRBD1. The ends lost 4 bases at V and 1 base at J; junction bases unmatched: 6. Germline V gene sequence: CDR1 SGHKS, CDR2 YYEKEE (reference sequence). The length of the CDR3 is 15 residues. The CDR3 region has the DNA TGTGCCAGCAGCCTTAACGGACAGGGCCAAGAGACCCAGTACTTC. Its protein is CASSLNGQGQETQYF.

This chain uses TRBV19 with TRBJ2-5; 9 bases are a match to TRBD2. CDR3 size: 17 residues. CDR1 is LNHDA and CDR2 is SQIVND in the germline V gene (reference sequence). The V gene end was trimmed by 4 bases and the J gene end by 4 bases; junction bases not matched to a gene: 13. The CDR3: CASSRGTSLRGLETQYF. Written as DNA, the CDR3 is TGTGCCAGTAGTAGAGGGACTAGCCTAAGGGGGCTAGAGACCCAGTACTTC.

V is TRBV28 and J is TRBJ2-4, with TRBD1 matching over 9 bases. V gave up 2 bases and J gave up 7 bases; unmatched junction bases: 0. Germline loops: CDR1 MDHEN, CDR2 SYDVKM. The length of the CDR3 is 13 residues. CDR3 nucleotides: TGTGCCAGCAGTTTAGACAGGGGGAACATTCAGTACTTC. Residues: CASSLDRGNIQYF.

The chain recombines TRBV19 with TRBJ2-1; 10 nucleotides match TRBD2. J gave up 3 bases and V 5 bases, and 7 bases lay outside the gene matches. The CDR3 consists of 16 residues. The V gene's germline CDR1 is LNHDA and CDR2 SQIVND (reference sequence). The CDR3 loop reads CASSFSGLARYNEQFF. CDR3 DNA: TGTGCCAGTAGTTTCTCGGGACTAGCGCGCTACAATGAGCAGTTCTTC.

The J gene is TRBJ2-1, the V gene TRBV5-1; D is possibly TRBD1 (7 bases). Between the trimmed V and J ends, which lost 0 bases and 3 bases, there was a span of 16 bases. Per germline, CDR1 SGHRS and CDR2 YFSETQ. This CDR3 comprises 17 residues. In nucleotides, the CDR3 is TGCGCCAGCAGCTTGGGTCCAGGGGGGCGCATCTACAATGAGCAGTTCTTC. This gives the protein CASSLGPGGRIYNEQFF.

On this clone itself: Distinct nucleotide sequences in the sample also encode this CDR3. CDR3 residues: CASSFRGNTIYF. The CDR3 DNA is TGTGCCAGCAGTTTCCGTGGAAACACCATATATTTT. This rearrangement joins TRBV12-3 or TRBV12-4 to TRBJ1-3; no clear D. V shed 3 bases and J shed 3 bases, with 3 bases lying between them. CDR3 length: 12 residues.

The chain has TRBV18 and TRBJ1-5; TRBD1 agrees at 7 bases. The length of the CDR3 is 14 residues. V was clipped by 6 bases and J by 6 bases; unmatched bases: 8. Germline V gene sequence: CDR1 KGHSH, CDR2 LQKENI. As DNA, the CDR3 is TGTGCCAGCTCCCCTGACAGGGTGGGTCAGCCCCAGCATTTT. Its protein product is CASSPDRVGQPQHF.

The chain recombines TRBV2 with TRBJ1-1, with TRBD1 identical over 9 bases. The CDR3 covers 17 residues. CDR1 and CDR2 (germline): SNHLY, FYNNEI. Germline trimming cut 6 bases from V and 0 bases from J; bases unmatched to any gene: 11. The CDR3 region has the DNA TGTGCCAGCAGAGTACAGACAGGGGGGCTTATGAACACTGAAGCTTTCTTT. As protein: CASRVQTGGLMNTEAFF.

J is TRBJ2-3 and V is TRBV5-6, with 11 bases fitting TRBD2. CDR1 is SGHDT and CDR2 is YYEEEE in the germline V gene. This CDR3 has 15 residues. V lost 2 bases to trimming and J lost 7 bases; unmatched junction nucleotides: 6. CDR3 bases: TGTGCCAGCAGCTTACCTAGCGGGAGGTCAAATACGCAGTATTTT. It specifies CASSLPSGRSNTQYF. The whole variable domain, remainder taken from reference TRBV5-6 and TRBJ2-3, is DAGVTQSPTHLIKTRGQQVTLRCSPKSGHDTVSWYQQALGQGPQFIFQYYEEEERQRGNFPDRFSGHQFPNYSSELNVNALLLGDSALYLCASSLPSGRSNTQYFGPGTRLTVL.

V gene TRBV7-6 combines with J gene TRBJ1-5; D unclear. Trimming stripped 1 base from V and 2 bases from J, with 6 bases between. From germline, CDR1 is SGHVS and CDR2 FNYEAQ. This CDR3 region has 14 residues. CDR3 protein: CASSLVAGNQPQHF. In nucleotides, the CDR3 is TGTGCCAGCAGCTTAGTGGCAGGCAATCAGCCCCAGCATTTT.

The rearrangement links TRBV10-1 to TRBJ2-3; 8 nucleotides line up with TRBD1. V lost 3 bases and J lost 0; bases outside the gene matches: 5. CDR3 length: 16 amino acids. Germline CDR1 is WNHNN and CDR2 is SYGVQD (reference sequence). The CDR3 nucleotides read TGCGCCAGCAGTGACTCAGGGGGCGTTAGCACAGATACGCAGTATTTT. Encoded protein: CASSDSGGVSTDTQYF.

The genes are TRBV19 and TRBJ1-3; TRBD1 aligns across 12 bases. This CDR3 spans 18 amino acids. In germline, CDR1 is LNHDA, CDR2 SQIVND (reference sequence). J gave up 4 bases and V 0 bases, and 7 bases lay outside the gene matches. The CDR3 DNA reads as TGTGCCAGTAGTATAGACGGGACAGGGGGCATTTGGGGAAACACCATATATTTT. Residues: CASSIDGTGGIWGNTIYF.

This clone was seen more than once but under ten times. The V and J genes are TRBV11-2 and TRBJ2-2; perhaps TRBD2 as D (5 bases). The germline CDR1 and CDR2 sequences are SGHAT and FQNNGV. This CDR3 is built from 15 residues. V lost 3 bases, J lost 4 bases, and 12 bases lay in between. The CDR3 here is CASSLTPGFTGELFF. The CDR3 bases are TGTGCCAGCAGCTTGACGCCGGGGTTCACCGGGGAGCTGTTTTTT.

The chain links TRBV10-3 to TRBJ1-1, with D perhaps TRBD1 (5 bases). Trimming took off 10 bases at V and 4 bases at J, with 16 bases between the two ends. The CDR3 is made up of 13 amino acids. Germline values: CDR1 ENHRY, CDR2 SYGVKD. The CDR3 DNA reads TGTGCCAACTCCCCTACAGGCTTCACTGAAGCTTTCTTT. This gives the protein CANSPTGFTEAFF.

This chain connects TRBV12-3 or TRBV12-4 to TRBJ2-7; D may be TRBD2 (5 bases). Trimming pared 4 bases from V and 6 bases from J, leaving 13 bases between. This CDR3 is built from 13 residues. CDR3 amino acids: CASSSSGRIEQYF. The DNA for the CDR3 is TGTGCCAGCAGTTCCTCGGGAAGGATCGAGCAGTACTTC.

The genes are TRBV28 and TRBJ1-6; TRBD1 aligns across 7 bases. The CDR3 is made up of 14 amino acids. The ends lost 3 bases at V and 10 bases at J; junction bases unmatched: 6. Looked up from germline, CDR1 is MDHEN and CDR2 is SYDVKM. The CDR3 region is CASSLEGGGSPLHF. Here the CDR3 DNA reads TGTGCCAGCAGTTTGGAAGGGGGCGGGTCACCCCTCCACTTT.

The chain recombines TRBV30 with TRBJ1-4, with D unclear. The germline CDR1 and CDR2 sequences are GTSNPN and SVGIG (reference sequence). This CDR3 contains 13 residues. Trimming stripped 0 bases from V and 11 bases from J, with 13 bases between. CDR3 in amino acids: CAWSVREGRKLFF. CDR3 DNA sequence: TGTGCCTGGAGTGTACGGGAGGGTAGGAAACTGTTTTTT.

This clone has a single count. This chain uses TRBV4-1 with TRBJ2-5; 11 nucleotides agree with TRBD2. CDR3 length: 17 residues. V shed 4 bases and J 2 bases; nucleotides not matched to a gene: 9. CDR1 MGHRA and CDR2 YSYEKL come from the germline V gene. The CDR3 loop is CASSPQATSGSQETQYF. CDR3 DNA: TGCGCCAGCAGCCCGCAAGCTACTAGCGGGAGTCAAGAGACCCAGTACTTC.

This clone was detected once. The chain couples TRBV5-1 to TRBJ1-4, with D perhaps TRBD1 (6 bases). The CDR3 spans 15 residues. V was trimmed by 0 bases and J by 7 bases, leaving 13 bases between them. The germline gives CDR1 SGHRS, CDR2 YFSETQ. CDR3 nucleotides: TGCGCCAGCAGCTTGGAGGGCAGGGGTGGTGAAAAACTGTTTTTT. Residues: CASSLEGRGGEKLFF.

The chain uses TRBV19 and TRBJ1-4; TRBD1 matches 7 bases. This CDR3 has 19 amino acids. The V gene end was trimmed by 5 bases and the J gene end by 8 bases; junction bases not matched to a gene: 23. In germline, CDR1 is LNHDA, CDR2 SQIVND (reference sequence). Here the CDR3 DNA reads TGTGCCAGTAGTGCGCGCACAGGGGAGCGAATAGGGAGGAACGAAAAACTGTTTTTT. Its protein is CASSARTGERIGRNEKLFF.

The gene calls are TRBV6-5 and TRBJ1-4; no firm D call. Trimming stripped 10 bases from V and 7 bases from J, with 19 bases between. CDR1 MNHEY and CDR2 SVGAGI come from the germline V gene. The CDR3 is made up of 14 amino acids. CDR3: CATPREGLGEKLFF. In DNA, the CDR3 is TGTGCCACCCCAAGGGAGGGATTAGGTGAAAAACTGTTTTTT.

The chain links TRBV11-2 to TRBJ1-2, with D possibly being TRBD1 (5 bases). The V gene's germline CDR1 is SGHAT and CDR2 FQNNGV. V was trimmed by 7 bases and J by 6 bases, leaving 18 bases between them. The CDR3 is made up of 14 amino acids. The CDR3 sequence: CASTSGGGTDGYTF. The CDR3 bases are TGTGCCAGCACCTCTGGGGGAGGGACGGATGGCTACACCTTC.

This chain uses TRBV25-1 with TRBJ2-3; 8 bases agree with TRBD1. Germline loops: CDR1 MGHDK, CDR2 SYGVNS. J was trimmed by 0 bases and V by 3 bases; bases with no gene match: 8. The CDR3 length is 17 residues. The CDR3 spells CASSDGTGISSTDTQYF. DNA for the CDR3: TGTGCCAGCAGTGATGGGACAGGAATATCTAGCACAGATACGCAGTATTTT.

The rearrangement uses TRBV27 and TRBJ1-1; unclear D gene. The CDR3 runs 14 residues. Trimming stripped 2 bases from V and 0 bases from J, with 7 bases between. Germline lookup yields CDR1 MNHEY and CDR2 SMNVEV (reference sequence). In DNA, the CDR3 is TGTGCCAGCAGTTTAAGCCGTCTGAACACTGAAGCTTTCTTT. It specifies CASSLSRLNTEAFF.

This clone was recorded only once. V is TRBV12-5 and J is TRBJ1-1, with TRBD1 as a possible D gene (6 bases). V lost 1 base, J lost 5 bases, and 8 bases lay in between. The CDR3 contains 13 residues. The V gene's germline CDR1 is LGHNT and CDR2 FRNRAP. CDR3 residues: CASGLATGTEAFF. Written as DNA, the CDR3 is TGTGCTAGTGGTTTGGCAACAGGGACTGAAGCTTTCTTT.

CDR3 DNA: TGTGCCACCAGTGACCAGACTAGCGGGGCCCCCTACAATGAGCAGTTCTTC. Protein sequence: CATSDQTSGAPYNEQFF. This chain links TRBV24-1 with TRBJ2-1; 11 positions match TRBD2. The CDR3 has 17 residues. The V and J ends lost 4 bases and 2 bases, in that order; junction bases with no gene match: 6. CDR1 is KGHDR and CDR2 is SFDVKD in the germline V gene.

This clone has at least ten counts. V is TRBV5-1 and J is TRBJ2-1; D perhaps matches TRBD2 (6 bases). The CDR3 is made up of 16 amino acids. Germline CDR1 is SGHRS and CDR2 is YFSETQ. Trimming pared 4 bases from V and 8 bases from J, leaving 22 bases between. CDR3 region: CASSPPGSRLIDEQFF. Here the CDR3 DNA reads TGCGCCAGCAGCCCCCCCGGGAGCCGGCTGATCGATGAGCAGTTCTTC.

This chain connects TRBV16 to TRBJ1-2; tentative D call: TRBD1 (5 bases). CDR1 and CDR2 (germline): KGHSY, FQNENV. Trimming removed 2 bases at V and 4 bases at J, with 14 bases between. This CDR3 is built from 15 residues. The CDR3 DNA is TGTGCCAGCAGCCAAGTCGGGGCGGGAAGCTATGGCTACACCTTC. This translates into CASSQVGAGSYGYTF. The full variable domain, with the rest looked up from reference TRBV16 and TRBJ1-2, is GEEVAQTPKHLVRGEGQKAKLYCAPIKGHSYVFWYQQVLKNEFKFLISFQNENVFDETGMPKERFSAKCLPNSPCSLEIQATKLEDSAVYFCASSQVGAGSYGYTFGSGTRLTVV.

The V call is TRBV5-1, the J call TRBJ2-2; D is unclear. The germline CDR1 and CDR2 sequences are SGHRS and YFSETQ. The CDR3 runs 13 residues. Trimming removed 0 bases from V and 6 bases from J, with 6 bases in between. The CDR3: CASSLALSGELFF. The CDR3 region has the DNA TGCGCCAGCAGCTTGGCCTTGTCCGGGGAGCTGTTTTTT.

The chain joins TRBV6-2 or TRBV6-3 to TRBJ2-6; D remains unclear. The CDR3 loop spans 15 amino acids. From germline, CDR1 is MNHEY and CDR2 SVGEGT. Trimming cost V 0 bases and J 1 base, with 4 bases left between them. In DNA form, the CDR3 reads TGTGCCAGCAGTTACTCGACATCTGGGGCCAACGTCCTGACTTTC. Protein sequence: CASSYSTSGANVLTF.